This TCR beta chain was observed in a study of ipilimumab plus nivolumab after autologous stem cell transplantation (dated by TCRdb to about 2021). Background for the entire study: The median number of doses received by trial patients was 5 for ipilimumab and 8 for nivolumab. The DLBCL cohort included primary refractory and relapsed disease, with 18-month progression-free survival of approximately 87% and 28% respectively. Patients with high-risk diffuse large B cell lymphoma, mature T cell lymphoma, or multiple myeloma undergoing autologous transplant were enrolled in the trial. The intent-to-treat population of the trial was made up of thirty-five patients. Beyond this particular receptor, the publication reports: Combined checkpoint inhibition appeared tolerable as post-transplant consolidation, according to the authors' conclusion. Per the authors, a biologic rationale for further study of the post-transplant checkpoint inhibition approach was offered by T cell receptor repertoire, regulatory T cell phenotype and gut microbiota profiles.

The method behind the library was the immunoSEQ multiplex PCR assay. TCRdb holds this immuneACCESS table with in-frame rearrangements only. Some clones are missing; in checked studies, unresolved V genes explain under half, and the rest has no known cause. In all, the sample holds 20,000 to 25,000 clones, and around 84% of those were seen once. The top ten clones comprise 5.2% of the sample. About this clone itself: No antigen is known for it. No much larger clone is present one base from it, and per-base qualities are unavailable.

Including the terminal cysteine and phenylalanine, the CDR3 comprises 15 residues. The CDR3 DNA has 45 bases and is translated from base 1. At the junction V is shortened by 0 bases and J by 2 bases, with 10 bases in between. CDR1 and CDR2 are read off the germline V gene as LGHNA and YSLEER. Starting 14 to 28 days after the autologous transplant, patients began checkpoint therapy, which included ipilimumab at 1 mg/kg intravenously on day 1 of selected weeks. The nivolumab dose was 3 mg/kg intravenously, delivered on day 1 of weeks 1, 4, 7, 10, and every two weeks through week 26. The study was a Phase Ib clinical trial testing combined checkpoint inhibition with ipilimumab and nivolumab as consolidation after autologous stem cell transplantation.

Rearrangement joined TRBV4-3 to TRBJ1-2, with the D gene too uncertain to name. This receptor was taken from a male donor with diffuse large B-cell lymphoma. Material: PBMCs, obtained in a trial of ipilimumab plus nivolumab as post-transplant consolidation. The CDR3 region reads CASSQDRTENYGYTF. The DNA sequence follows: TGCGCCAGCAGCCAAGATAGGACGGAAAACTATGGCTACACCTTC.